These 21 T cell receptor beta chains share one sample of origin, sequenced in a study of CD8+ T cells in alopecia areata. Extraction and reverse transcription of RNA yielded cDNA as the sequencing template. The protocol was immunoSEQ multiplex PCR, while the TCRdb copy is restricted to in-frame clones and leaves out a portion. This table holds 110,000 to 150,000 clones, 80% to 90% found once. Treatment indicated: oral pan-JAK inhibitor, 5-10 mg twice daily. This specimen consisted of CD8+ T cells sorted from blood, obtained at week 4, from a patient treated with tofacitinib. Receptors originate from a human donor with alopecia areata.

CDR3 loop: CASATGEKSYNEQFF. The CDR3 DNA reads TGTGCCAGTGCAACAGGGGAAAAGTCCTACAATGAGCAGTTCTTC. The rearrangement uses TRBV7-9 and TRBJ2-1; 7 nucleotides agree with TRBD1. Germline values: CDR1 SEHNR, CDR2 FQNEAQ (reference sequence). With 9 bases clipped from V and 1 base from J, the junction kept 9 bases outside the gene matches. The CDR3 covers 15 residues.

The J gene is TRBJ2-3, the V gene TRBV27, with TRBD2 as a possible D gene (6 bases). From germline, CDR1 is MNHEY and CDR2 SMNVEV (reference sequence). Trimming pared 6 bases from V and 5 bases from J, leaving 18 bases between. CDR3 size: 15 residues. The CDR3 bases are TGTGCCAGCAGCTATATCTTTGGGGGGAAAGATACGCAGTATTTT. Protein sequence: CASSYIFGGKDTQYF.

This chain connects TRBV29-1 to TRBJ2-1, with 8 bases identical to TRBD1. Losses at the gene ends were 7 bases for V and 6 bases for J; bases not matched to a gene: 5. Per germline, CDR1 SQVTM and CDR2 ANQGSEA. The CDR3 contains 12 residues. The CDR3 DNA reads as TGCAGCGGTATGGACAGGGTCAATGAGCAGTTCTTC. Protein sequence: CSGMDRVNEQFF.

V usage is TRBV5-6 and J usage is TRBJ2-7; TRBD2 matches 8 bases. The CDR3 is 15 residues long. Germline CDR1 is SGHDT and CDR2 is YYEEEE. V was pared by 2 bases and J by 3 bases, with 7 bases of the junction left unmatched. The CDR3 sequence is CASSFSRLASYEQYF. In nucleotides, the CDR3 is TGTGCCAGCAGCTTTTCGAGACTAGCGAGCTACGAGCAGTACTTC.

The CDR3 sequence is CSIPRGFNEQFF. The CDR3 DNA follows: TGCAGCATCCCGCGAGGTTTTAATGAGCAGTTCTTC. The chain recombines TRBV29-1 with TRBJ2-1; D is unresolved. Trimming stripped 8 bases from V and 7 bases from J, with 15 bases between. The CDR3 extends over 12 amino acids. CDR1 is SQVTM, CDR2 ANQGSEA, per germline.

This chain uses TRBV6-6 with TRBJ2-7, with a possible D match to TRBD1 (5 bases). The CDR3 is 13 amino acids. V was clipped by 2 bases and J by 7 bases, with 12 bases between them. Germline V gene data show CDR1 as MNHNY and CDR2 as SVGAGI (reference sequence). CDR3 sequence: CASSYGAHEEQYF. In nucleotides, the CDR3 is TGTGCCAGCAGTTACGGGGCCCACGAGGAGCAGTACTTC.

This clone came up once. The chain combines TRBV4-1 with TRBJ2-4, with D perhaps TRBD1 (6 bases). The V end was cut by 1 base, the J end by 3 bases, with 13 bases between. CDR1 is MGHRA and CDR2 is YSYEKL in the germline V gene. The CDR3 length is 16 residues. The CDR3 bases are TGCGCCAGCAGCCAAGGGCAGGGCAGGGGCAAAAACATTCAGTACTTC. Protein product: CASSQGQGRGKNIQYF.

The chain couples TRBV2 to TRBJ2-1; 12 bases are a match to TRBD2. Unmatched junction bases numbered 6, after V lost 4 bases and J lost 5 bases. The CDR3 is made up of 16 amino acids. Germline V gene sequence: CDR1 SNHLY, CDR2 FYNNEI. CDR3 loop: CASSVGLAGFDNEQFF. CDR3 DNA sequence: TGTGCCAGCAGTGTAGGACTAGCGGGGTTCGACAATGAGCAGTTCTTC.

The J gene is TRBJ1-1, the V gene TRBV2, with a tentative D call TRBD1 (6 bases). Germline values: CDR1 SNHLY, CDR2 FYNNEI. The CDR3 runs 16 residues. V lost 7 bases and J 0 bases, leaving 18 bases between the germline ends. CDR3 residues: CASTKKEGEMNTEAFF. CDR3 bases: TGTGCCAGCACTAAAAAAGAGGGGGAGATGAACACTGAAGCTTTCTTT.

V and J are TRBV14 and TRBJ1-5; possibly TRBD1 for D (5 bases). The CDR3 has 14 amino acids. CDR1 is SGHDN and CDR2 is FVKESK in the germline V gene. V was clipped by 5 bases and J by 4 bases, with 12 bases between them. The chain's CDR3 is CASSVGTGNQPQHF. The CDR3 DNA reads TGTGCCAGCAGCGTCGGGACGGGGAATCAGCCCCAGCATTTT. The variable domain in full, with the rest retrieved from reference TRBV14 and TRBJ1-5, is EAGVTQFPSHSVIEKGQTVTLRCDPISGHDNLYWYRRVMGKEIKFLLHFVKESKQDESGMPNNRFLAERTGGTYSTLKVQPAELEDSGVYFCASSVGTGNQPQHFGDGTRLSIL.

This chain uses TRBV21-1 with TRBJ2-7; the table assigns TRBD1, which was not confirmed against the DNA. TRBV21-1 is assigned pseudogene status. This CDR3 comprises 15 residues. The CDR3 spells CASSPAREALYEQYF. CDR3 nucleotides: TGTGCCAGCAGCCCTGCCAGGGAAGCCCTCTACGAGCAGTACTTC.

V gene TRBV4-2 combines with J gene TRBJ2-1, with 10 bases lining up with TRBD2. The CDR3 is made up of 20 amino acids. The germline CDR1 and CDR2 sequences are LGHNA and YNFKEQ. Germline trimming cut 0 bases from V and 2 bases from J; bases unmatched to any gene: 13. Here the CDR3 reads CASSQEWVGASGGPYNEQFF. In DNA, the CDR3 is TGTGCCAGCAGCCAAGAATGGGTGGGGGCTAGCGGGGGACCCTACAATGAGCAGTTCTTC.

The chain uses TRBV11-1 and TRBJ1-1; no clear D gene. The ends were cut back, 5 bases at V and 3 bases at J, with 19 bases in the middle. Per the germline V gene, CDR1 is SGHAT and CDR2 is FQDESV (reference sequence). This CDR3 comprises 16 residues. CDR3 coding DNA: TGTGCCAGCAGCAGTACGACGAGGGTGGCGGACACTGAAGCTTTCTTT. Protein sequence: CASSSTTRVADTEAFF. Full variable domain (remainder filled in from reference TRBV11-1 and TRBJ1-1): EAEVAQSPRYKITEKSQAVAFWCDPISGHATLYWYRQILGQGPELLVQFQDESVVDDSQLPKDRFSAERLKGVDSTLKIQPAELGDSAMYLCASSSTTRVADTEAFFGQGTRLTVV.

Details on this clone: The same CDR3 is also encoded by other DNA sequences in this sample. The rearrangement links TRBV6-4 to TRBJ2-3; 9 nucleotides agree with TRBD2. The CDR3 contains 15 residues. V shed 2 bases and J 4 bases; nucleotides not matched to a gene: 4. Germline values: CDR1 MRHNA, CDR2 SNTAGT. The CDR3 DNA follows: TGTGCCAGCAGTGACAGTAGCGGGGGTGCAGATACGCAGTATTTT. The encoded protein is CASSDSSGGADTQYF.

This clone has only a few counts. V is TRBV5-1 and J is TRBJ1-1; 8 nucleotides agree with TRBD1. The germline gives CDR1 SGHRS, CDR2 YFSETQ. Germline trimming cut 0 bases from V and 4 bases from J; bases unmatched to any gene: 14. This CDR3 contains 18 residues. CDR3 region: CASSLESWTGRPSTEAFF. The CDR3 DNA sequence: TGCGCCAGCAGCTTGGAATCGTGGACAGGGAGGCCGAGCACTGAAGCTTTCTTT. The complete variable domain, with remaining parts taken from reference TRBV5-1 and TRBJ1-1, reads KAGVTQTPRYLIKTRGQQVTLSCSPISGHRSVSWYQQTPGQGLQFLFEYFSETQRNKGNFPGRFSGRQFSNSRSEMNVSTLELGDSALYLCASSLESWTGRPSTEAFFGQGTRLTVV.

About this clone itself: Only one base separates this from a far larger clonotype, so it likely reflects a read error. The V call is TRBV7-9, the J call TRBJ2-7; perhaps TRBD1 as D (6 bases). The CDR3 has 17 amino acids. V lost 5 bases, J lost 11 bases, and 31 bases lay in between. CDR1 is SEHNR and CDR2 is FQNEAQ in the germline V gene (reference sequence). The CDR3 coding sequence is TGTGCCAGCAGCCAAGACCTATGGGCGACAGGAAGGAAGACCGAGTACTTC. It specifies CASSQDLWATGRKTEYF.

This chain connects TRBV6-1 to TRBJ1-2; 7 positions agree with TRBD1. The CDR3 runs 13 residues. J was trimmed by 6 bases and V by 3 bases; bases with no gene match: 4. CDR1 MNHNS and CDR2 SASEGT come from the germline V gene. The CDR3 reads CASSDLTGNGYTF. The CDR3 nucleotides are TGTGCCAGCAGTGACCTGACAGGGAATGGCTACACCTTC.

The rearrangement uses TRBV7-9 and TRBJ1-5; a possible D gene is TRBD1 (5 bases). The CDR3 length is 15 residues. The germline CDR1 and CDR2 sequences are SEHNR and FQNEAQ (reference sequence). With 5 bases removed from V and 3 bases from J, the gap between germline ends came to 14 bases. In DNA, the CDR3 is TGTGCCAGCAGCACCGGGACGGAATACAATCAGCCCCAGCATTTT. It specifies CASSTGTEYNQPQHF.

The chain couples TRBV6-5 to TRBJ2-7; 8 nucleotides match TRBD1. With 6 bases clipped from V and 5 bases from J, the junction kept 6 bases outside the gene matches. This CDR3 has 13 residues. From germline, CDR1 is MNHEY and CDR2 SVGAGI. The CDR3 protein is CASRQGASNEQYF. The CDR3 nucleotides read TGTGCCAGCAGGCAGGGGGCGAGTAACGAGCAGTACTTC.

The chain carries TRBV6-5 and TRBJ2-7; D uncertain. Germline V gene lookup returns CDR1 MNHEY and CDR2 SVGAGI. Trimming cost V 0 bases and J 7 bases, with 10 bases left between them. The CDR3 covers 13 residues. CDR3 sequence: CASSYSSLGEQYF. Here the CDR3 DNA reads TGTGCCAGCAGTTACTCCTCGTTGGGAGAGCAGTACTTC.

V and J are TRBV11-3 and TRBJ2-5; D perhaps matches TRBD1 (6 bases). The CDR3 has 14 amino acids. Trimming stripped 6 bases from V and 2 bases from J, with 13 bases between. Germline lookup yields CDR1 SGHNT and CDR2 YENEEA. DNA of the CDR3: TGTGCCAGCAGTCATACAGGGATACAAGAGACCCAGTACTTC. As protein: CASSHTGIQETQYF.